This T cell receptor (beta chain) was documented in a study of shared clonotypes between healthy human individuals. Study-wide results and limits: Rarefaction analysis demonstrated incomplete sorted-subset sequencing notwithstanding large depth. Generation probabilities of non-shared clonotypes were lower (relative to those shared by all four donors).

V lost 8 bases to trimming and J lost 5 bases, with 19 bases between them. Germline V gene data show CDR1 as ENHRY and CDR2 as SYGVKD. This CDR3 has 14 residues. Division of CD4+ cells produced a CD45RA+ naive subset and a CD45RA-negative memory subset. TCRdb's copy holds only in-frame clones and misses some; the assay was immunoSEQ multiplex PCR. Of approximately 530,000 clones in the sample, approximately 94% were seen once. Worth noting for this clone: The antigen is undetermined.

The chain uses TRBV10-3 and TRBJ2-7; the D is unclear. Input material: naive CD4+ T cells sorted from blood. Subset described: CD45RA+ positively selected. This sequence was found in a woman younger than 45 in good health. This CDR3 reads CAISARLAGDEQYF. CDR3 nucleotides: TGTGCCATCTCGGCCCGGCTCGCTGGGGACGAGCAGTACTTC.